The 12 T cell receptor beta chains given below trace back to one sample, sequenced in a study of patients and donors after allogeneic stem cell transplantation. TCRdb reprocessed the RT-PCR reads via MiXCR and lists one record per CDR3 protein. This repertoire shows fewer than 95,000 distinct CDR3 sequences, roughly 5.2% found once; its top ten account for about 2.8%. The specimen sequenced was blood, either unsorted or a sorted T cell fraction (not recorded which). The receptor set was obtained from a human donor who was either an allogeneic HSCT recipient or a stem cell or donor lymphocyte infusion donor (not recorded which). It is not recorded whose cells these are; they may come from a transplant donor.

This clonotype came up many times. This rearrangement joins TRBV6-1 to TRBJ2-7; no clear D gene. V was clipped by 7 bases and J by 5 bases, with 15 bases between them. The CDR3 sequence is 13 residues long. CDR1 is MNHNS, CDR2 SASEGT, per germline. The CDR3 region has the DNA TGTGCCAGCATTTCTCAAGGGTACCACGAGCAGTACTTC. Its translation: CASISQGYHEQYF.

This clonotype was seen repeatedly, ten times or more. In nucleotides, the CDR3 is TGTGCCAGCAGCCAAGATGCACAGCTCACCGCCAACTTTTCACCCCTCCACTTT. It translates to CASSQDAQLTANFSPLHF. The chain couples TRBV4-2 to TRBJ1-6, with D uncertain. The V gene's germline CDR1 is LGHNA and CDR2 YNFKEQ. Trimming pared 0 bases from V and 9 bases from J, leaving 21 bases between. The CDR3 has 18 amino acids.

This clonotype was seen repeatedly, ten times or more. This sequence joins TRBV5-1 and TRBJ2-3; 8 nucleotides agree with TRBD1. CDR1 is SGHRS, CDR2 YFSETQ, per germline. With 3 bases clipped from V and 4 bases from J, the junction kept 10 bases outside the gene matches. This CDR3 is built from 16 residues. CDR3 sequence (DNA): TGCGCCAGCAGCTACGGACAGGGTAAGGGCGCAGATACGCAGTATTTT. Translating it yields CASSYGQGKGADTQYF.

The sample holds many counts of this clonotype. This chain links TRBV6-4 with TRBJ1-1; no reliable D call. From germline, CDR1 is MRHNA and CDR2 SNTAGT. This CDR3 contains 14 residues. Trimming shortened V by 6 bases and J by 1 base, and 12 bases separated the two germline ends. The DNA for the CDR3 is TGTGCCAGCAGCCCCAACCCGGGGAACACTGAAGCTTTCTTT. Its protein product is CASSPNPGNTEAFF.

This clonotype has ten or more counts. This rearrangement joins TRBV3-1 to TRBJ2-3, with 10 bases identical to TRBD2. CDR1 and CDR2 (germline): LGHDT, YNNKEL (reference sequence). The V gene end was trimmed by 5 bases and the J gene end by 3 bases; junction bases not matched to a gene: 5. This CDR3 has 15 residues. This CDR3 reads CASSGAAGGTDTQYF. CDR3 nucleotide sequence: TGTGCCAGCAGCGGGGCAGCGGGAGGGACAGATACGCAGTATTTT.

This clonotype came up many times. This chain joins TRBV7-9 and TRBJ2-5; TRBD2 matches at 8 bases. The CDR3 consists of 16 residues. Trimming removed 2 bases from V and 5 bases from J; junction bases left unmatched: 10. CDR1 is SEHNR, CDR2 FQNEAQ, per germline (reference sequence). The CDR3 here is CASSLYGRAVSETQYF. The DNA for the CDR3 is TGTGCCAGCAGCTTATACGGGAGGGCCGTGTCGGAGACCCAGTACTTC.

This clonotype was seen ten or more times. The V call is TRBV18, the J call TRBJ1-5, with TRBD1 matching 7 bases. Germline CDR1 and CDR2: KGHSH and LQKENI. CDR3 length: 12 residues. Trimming removed 5 bases from V and 9 bases from J; junction bases left unmatched: 4. CDR3 loop: CASSDRQGPQHF. The CDR3 DNA sequence: TGTGCCAGCTCAGACCGACAGGGGCCCCAGCATTTT.

This clonotype was found a few times. The CDR3, as DNA: TGTGCCAGCAGCCGCGGACAGCCGGGAGAGGGCTACACCTTC. It codes for CASSRGQPGEGYTF. The chain uses TRBV6-1 and TRBJ1-2, with D perhaps matching TRBD1 (6 bases). Per the germline V gene, CDR1 is MNHNS and CDR2 is SASEGT. Trimming took 6 bases from V and 8 from J, leaving 19 bases between them. CDR3 length equals 14 residues.

At least ten counts were recorded for this clonotype. The genes are TRBV6-1 and TRBJ1-1; D gene unclear. V lost 6 bases and J lost 2, with 10 bases in between. The CDR3 is made up of 13 amino acids. CDR1 is MNHNS and CDR2 is SASEGT in the germline V gene. The CDR3, as DNA: TGTGCCAGCAGAATGGGGATTAACACTGAAGCTTTCTTT. Translated, it gives CASRMGINTEAFF.

This clonotype was detected ten times or more. V and J are TRBV7-2 and TRBJ2-4, with a tentative D call TRBD2 (6 bases). The CDR3 length is 13 residues. Trimming cost V 6 bases and J 6 bases, with 12 bases left between them. In germline, CDR1 is SGHTA, CDR2 FQGNSA. This CDR3 is CASRPTGLNIQYF. CDR3 DNA sequence: TGTGCCAGCAGACCTACGGGACTAAACATTCAGTACTTC.

At least ten counts were recorded for this clonotype. This chain links TRBV7-6 with TRBJ1-1; D is perhaps TRBD1 (6 bases). Trimming removed 4 bases from V and 4 bases from J, with 10 bases in between. The V gene's germline CDR1 is SGHVS and CDR2 FNYEAQ. CDR3 length: 13 residues. CDR3 protein: CASSSLQGTEAFF. The DNA of the CDR3 is TGTGCCAGCAGCTCACTACAGGGCACTGAAGCTTTCTTT.

In this sample, this clonotype turned up many times. This chain joins TRBV7-9 and TRBJ2-4; 8 bases align to TRBD2. Germline assignment: CDR1 SEHNR and CDR2 FQNEAQ (reference sequence). CDR3 length: 16 amino acids. V lost 5 bases, J lost 0 bases, and 6 bases stayed unmatched. CDR3 loop: CASSVKGLEAKNIQYF. In DNA, the CDR3 is TGTGCCAGCAGCGTCAAGGGACTAGAAGCCAAAAACATTCAGTACTTC.